By its share, the clone carrying this T cell receptor (beta chain) is medium-sized. From blood, about 240-500 ng of genomic DNA served as TRB template. This entry is derived from a study of T and B cells in COVID-19 patients. BIOMED2 TRB-A/B primer pools were used in multiplex TRB PCR. Each CDR3 protein is one row after TCRdb ran MiXCR on the multiplex PCR reads. The sample contains approximately 11,000 distinct CDR3 sequences, 33% of which appear only once. The sequence was obtained from a human donor with active COVID-19. The sequenced material came from blood.

As DNA, the CDR3 is TGCAGCGGACTCGCCGGCCAAGAGACCCAGTACTTC. It specifies CSGLAGQETQYF. This rearrangement joins TRBV29-1 to TRBJ2-5; no reliable D call. The V and J ends lost 7 bases and 1 base respectively, with 10 bases between them. The CDR3 is 12 residues long. CDR1 and CDR2 (germline): SQVTM, ANQGSEA.